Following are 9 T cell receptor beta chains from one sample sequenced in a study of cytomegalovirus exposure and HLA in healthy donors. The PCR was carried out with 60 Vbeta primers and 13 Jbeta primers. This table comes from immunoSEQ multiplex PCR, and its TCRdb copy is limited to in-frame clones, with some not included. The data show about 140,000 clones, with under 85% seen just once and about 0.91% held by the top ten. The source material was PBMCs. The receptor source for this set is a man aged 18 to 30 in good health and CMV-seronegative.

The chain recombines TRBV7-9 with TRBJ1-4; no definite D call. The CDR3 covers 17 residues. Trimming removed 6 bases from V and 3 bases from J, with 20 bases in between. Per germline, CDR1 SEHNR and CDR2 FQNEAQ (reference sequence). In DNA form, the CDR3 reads TGTGCCAGCAGTTCTACCTCCTCTGAAGTACCTAATGAAAAACTGTTTTTT. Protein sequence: CASSSTSSEVPNEKLFF. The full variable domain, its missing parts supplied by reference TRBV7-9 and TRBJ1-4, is DTGVSQNPRHKITKRGQNVTFRCDPISEHNRLYWYRQTLGQGPEFLTYFQNEAQLEKSRLLSDRFSAERPKGSFSTLEIQRTEQGDSAMYLCASSSTSSEVPNEKLFFGSGTQLSVL.

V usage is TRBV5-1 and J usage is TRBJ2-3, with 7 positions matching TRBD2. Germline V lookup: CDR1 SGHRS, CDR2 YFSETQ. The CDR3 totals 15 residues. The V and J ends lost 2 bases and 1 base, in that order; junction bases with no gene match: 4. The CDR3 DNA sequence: TGCGCCAGCAGCTTCTGGGGGGGAGGCACAGATACGCAGTATTTT. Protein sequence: CASSFWGGGTDTQYF. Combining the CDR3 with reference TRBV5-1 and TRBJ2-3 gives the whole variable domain KAGVTQTPRYLIKTRGQQVTLSCSPISGHRSVSWYQQTPGQGLQFLFEYFSETQRNKGNFPGRFSGRQFSNSRSEMNVSTLELGDSALYLCASSFWGGGTDTQYFGPGTRLTVL.

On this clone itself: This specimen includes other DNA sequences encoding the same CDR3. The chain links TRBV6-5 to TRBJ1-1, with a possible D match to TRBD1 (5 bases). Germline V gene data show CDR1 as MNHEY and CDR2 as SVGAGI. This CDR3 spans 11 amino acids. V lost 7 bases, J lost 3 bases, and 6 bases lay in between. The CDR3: CASIRDTEAFF. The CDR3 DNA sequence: TGTGCCAGCATCAGGGACACTGAAGCTTTCTTT.

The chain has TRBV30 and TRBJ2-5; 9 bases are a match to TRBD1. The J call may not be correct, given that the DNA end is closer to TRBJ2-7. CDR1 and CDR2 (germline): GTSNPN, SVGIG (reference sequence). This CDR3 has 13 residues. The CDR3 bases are TGTGCCTGGAGAAACAGGGGGCTTTACGAGCAGTACTTC. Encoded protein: CAWRNRGLYEQYF.

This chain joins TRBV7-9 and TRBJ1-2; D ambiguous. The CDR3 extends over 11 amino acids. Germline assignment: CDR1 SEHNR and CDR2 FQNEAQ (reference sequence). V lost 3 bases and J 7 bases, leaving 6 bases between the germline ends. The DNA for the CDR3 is TGTGCCAGCAGCTTGACATTTGGCTACACCTTC. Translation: CASSLTFGYTF. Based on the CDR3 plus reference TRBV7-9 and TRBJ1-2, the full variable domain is DTGVSQNPRHKITKRGQNVTFRCDPISEHNRLYWYRQTLGQGPEFLTYFQNEAQLEKSRLLSDRFSAERPKGSFSTLEIQRTEQGDSAMYLCASSLTFGYTFGSGTRLTVV.

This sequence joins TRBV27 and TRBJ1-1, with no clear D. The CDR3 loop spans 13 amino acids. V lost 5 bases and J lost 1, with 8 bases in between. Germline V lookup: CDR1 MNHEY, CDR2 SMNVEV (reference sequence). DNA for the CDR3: TGTGCCAGCAGTATTGCGGGGAACACTGAAGCTTTCTTT. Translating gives CASSIAGNTEAFF.

CDR3 sequence reads: CASTQGGNQPQHF. CDR3 DNA: TGCGCCAGCACACAGGGGGGAAATCAGCCCCAGCATTTT. V and J are TRBV10-2 and TRBJ1-5, with 8 bases matching TRBD1. Germline assignment: CDR1 WSHSY and CDR2 SAAADI. Unmatched junction bases numbered 3, after V lost 7 bases and J lost 4 bases. The CDR3 contains 13 residues.

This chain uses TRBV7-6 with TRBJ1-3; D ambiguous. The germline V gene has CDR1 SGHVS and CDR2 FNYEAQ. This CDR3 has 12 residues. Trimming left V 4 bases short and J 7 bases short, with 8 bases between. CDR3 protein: CASSYPRNTIYF. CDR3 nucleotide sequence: TGTGCCAGCAGCTACCCCCGGAACACCATATATTTT.

The CDR3 reads CASSQERARHYGYTF. CDR3 DNA sequence: TGCGCCAGCAGCCAAGAGAGGGCTCGACACTATGGCTACACCTTC. V usage is TRBV4-1 and J usage is TRBJ1-2; D uncertain. CDR1 is MGHRA and CDR2 is YSYEKL in the germline V gene. Trimming took off 0 bases at V and 3 bases at J, with 11 bases between the two ends. The CDR3 is 15 amino acids.